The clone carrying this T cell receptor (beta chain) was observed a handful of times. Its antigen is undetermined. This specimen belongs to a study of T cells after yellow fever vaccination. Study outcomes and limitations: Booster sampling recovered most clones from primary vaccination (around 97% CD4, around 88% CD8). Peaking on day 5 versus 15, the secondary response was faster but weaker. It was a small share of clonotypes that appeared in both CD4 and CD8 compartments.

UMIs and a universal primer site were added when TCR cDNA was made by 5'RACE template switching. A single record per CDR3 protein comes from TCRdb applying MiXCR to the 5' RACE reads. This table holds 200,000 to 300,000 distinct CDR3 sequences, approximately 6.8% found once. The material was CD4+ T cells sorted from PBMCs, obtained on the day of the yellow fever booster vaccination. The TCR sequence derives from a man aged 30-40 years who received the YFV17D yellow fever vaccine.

As DNA, the CDR3 is TGTGCCAGCAGTGAGGTTGAAAAACTGTTTTTT. Protein: CASSEVEKLFF. J is TRBJ1-4 and V is TRBV2; no definite D call. There are 11 residues in the CDR3. Germline values: CDR1 SNHLY, CDR2 FYNNEI. Trimming cost V 3 bases and J 7 bases, with 3 bases left between them.